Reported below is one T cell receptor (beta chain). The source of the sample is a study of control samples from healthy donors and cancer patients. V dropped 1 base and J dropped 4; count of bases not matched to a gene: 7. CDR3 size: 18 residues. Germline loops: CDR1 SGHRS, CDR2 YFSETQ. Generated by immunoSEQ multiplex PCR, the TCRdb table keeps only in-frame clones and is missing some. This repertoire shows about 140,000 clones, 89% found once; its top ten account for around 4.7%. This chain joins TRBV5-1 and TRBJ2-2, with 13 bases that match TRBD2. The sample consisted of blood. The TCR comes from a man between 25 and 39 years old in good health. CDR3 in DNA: TGCGCCAGCAGCTTGACTAGCGGGAGGGCCATGGTCACCGGGGAGCTGTTTTTT. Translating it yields CASSLTSGRAMVTGELFF. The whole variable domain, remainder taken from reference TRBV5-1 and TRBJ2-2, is KAGVTQTPRYLIKTRGQQVTLSCSPISGHRSVSWYQQTPGQGLQFLFEYFSETQRNKGNFPGRFSGRQFSNSRSEMNVSTLELGDSALYLCASSLTSGRAMVTGELFFGEGSRLTVL.